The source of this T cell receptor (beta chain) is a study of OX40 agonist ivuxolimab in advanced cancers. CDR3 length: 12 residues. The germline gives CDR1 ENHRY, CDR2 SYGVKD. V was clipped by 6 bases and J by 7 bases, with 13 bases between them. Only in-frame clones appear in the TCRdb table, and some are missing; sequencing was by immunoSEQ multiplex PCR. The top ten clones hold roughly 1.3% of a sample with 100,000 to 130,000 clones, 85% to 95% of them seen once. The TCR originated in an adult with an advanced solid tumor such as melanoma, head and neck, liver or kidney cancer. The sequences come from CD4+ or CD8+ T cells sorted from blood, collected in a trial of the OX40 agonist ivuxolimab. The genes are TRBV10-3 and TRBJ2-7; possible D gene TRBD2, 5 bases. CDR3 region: CAISRTSGEQYF. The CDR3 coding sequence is TGTGCCATCAGCAGGACCTCGGGGGAGCAGTACTTC.